These T cell receptor beta chains were read from a single sample in a study of blood T cell repertoires in COVID-19. TCRdb's table, derived via immunoSEQ multiplex PCR, lists solely in-frame clones and lacks some. There are fewer than 150,000 clones in the sample; roughly 79% occur only once, and 11% lies in the top ten. Specimen: peripheral blood. These receptors were collected from a human donor in a cohort sampled during active COVID-19. Each CDR3 is given with its conserved first and last residue. D genes are given only for firm matches. Clone size is stated in some rows and not others, as once, few, many or a class when expanded.

>TRBV2|TRBJ2-1|NA|17|TRBD2
TGTGCCAGCAGTGAATATAGCGGGGGGGCTCTGAACAATGAGCAGTTCTTC
CASSEYSGGALNNEQFF
>TRBV6-5|TRBJ1-6|NA|13|TRBD1
TGTGCCAGCAGGGCAGACAGGGGCTCACCCCTCCACTTT
CASRADRGSPLHF
>TRBV28|TRBJ2-7|NA|16|NA
TGTGCCAGCAGTTTTAGTCTCCGGGCGAGGGTGTACGAGCAGTACTTC
CASSFSLRARVYEQYF
>TRBV21-1|TRBJ1-1|NA|13|NA
TGTGCCAGCAGACTTCGACTGAGCACTGAAGCTTTCTTT
CASRLRLSTEAFF
>TRBV7-9|TRBJ2-3|NA|14|TRBD2
TGTGCCAGCGCTCCGGGACTAGCCGCAGATACGCAGTATTTT
CASAPGLAADTQYF
>TRBV4-1|TRBJ2-2|NA|17|TRBD1
TGCGCCAGCAGCCACCTAAGGAGTGGGACAGGGTCCGGGGAGCTGTTTTTT
CASSHLRSGTGSGELFF
>TRBV29-1|TRBJ1-1|NA|12|TRBD1
TGCAGCGTTGGGACAGGAAACACTGAAGCTTTCTTT
CSVGTGNTEAFF
>TRBV6-5|TRBJ2-7|NA|13|NA
TGTGCCAGCAGTTTAACTTCCTCCTACGAGCAGTACTTC
CASSLTSSYEQYF
>TRBV24-1|TRBJ2-5|NA|17|TRBD2
TGTGCCACCACCTCCCCTTCTAGCGGGGGGGCGGGAGAGACCCAGTACTTC
CATTSPSSGGAGETQYF
>TRBV30|TRBJ1-1|NA|13|TRBD1
TGTGCCTGGAAAGGACAGGGGGACACTGAAGCTTTCTTT
CAWKGQGDTEAFF
>TRBV5-1|TRBJ1-3|NA|17|TRBD1
TGCGCCAGCAGCCCCGCCGGGACAGGGGGCTCTGGAAACACCATATATTTT
CASSPAGTGGSGNTIYF
>TRBV5-1|TRBJ1-2|NA|12|NA
TGCGCCAGCAGCCAGCAGGGCTATGGCTACACCTTC
CASSQQGYGYTF
>TRBV29-1|TRBJ1-2|NA|13|NA
TGCAGCGTTGAGGCAGGGGCCAAAGGTGGCTACACCTTC
CSVEAGAKGGYTF
>TRBV3-1/TRBV3-2|TRBJ1-1|NA|15|TRBD1
TGTGCCAGCAAGCCACTGGACAGGGGGCGGACTGAAGCTTTCTTT
CASKPLDRGRTEAFF
>TRBV24-1|TRBJ2-5|NA|15|TRBD1
TGTGCCACCAGTTCTCCCGGGACAGGGGACGAGACCCAGTACTTC
CATSSPGTGDETQYF
>TRBV11-2|TRBJ2-7|NA|15|TRBD1
TGTGCCAGCAGCAAGGCCGGGACAGGGTACCACGAGCAGTACTTC
CASSKAGTGYHEQYF
>TRBV14|TRBJ1-2|NA|15|NA
TGTGCCAGCAGCCAAGATTGGCGAGGGTTCTATGGCTACACCTTC
CASSQDWRGFYGYTF
>TRBV5-6|TRBJ1-6|NA|14|NA
TGTGCCAGCAGCTTGAGCCGGGGAAATTCACCCCTCCACTTT
CASSLSRGNSPLHF
>TRBV19|TRBJ1-4|NA|14|NA
TGTGCCAGTAGTGACAGTGCAACTAATGAAAAACTGTTTTTT
CASSDSATNEKLFF
>TRBV2|TRBJ2-3|NA|14|NA
TGTGCCAGCAGTTTGACAGCATCTACAGATACGCAGTATTTT
CASSLTASTDTQYF
>TRBV2|TRBJ1-2|NA|13|NA
TGTGCCAGCAGTGAAAGCGGCAACTATGGCTACACCTTC
CASSESGNYGYTF
>TRBV19|TRBJ1-5|NA|16|TRBD1
TGTGCCAGTAGTATTTCCGGGACAGGGGTGGATCAGCCCCAGCATTTT
CASSISGTGVDQPQHF
>TRBV6-6|TRBJ2-5|NA|14|TRBD1
TGTGCCAGCAGTTACGGGGGACAGGTGGAGACCCAGTACTTC
CASSYGGQVETQYF
>TRBV11-2|TRBJ1-1|NA|16|NA
TGTGCCAGCAGCTTCCCGACAGGACAATTTAACACTGAAGCTTTCTTT
CASSFPTGQFNTEAFF
>TRBV2|TRBJ2-4|few|16|NA
TGTGCCAGCAGTGAAAGCCTTTTCCTAGCCAAAAACATTCAGTACTTC
CASSESLFLAKNIQYF
>TRBV4-1|TRBJ1-1|NA|11|NA
TGCGCCAGCAGCCGAGACACTGAAGCTTTCTTT
CASSRDTEAFF
>TRBV21-1|TRBJ2-4|NA|17|NA
TGTGCCAGCAGCAAATTCGGGACAGCACTAGCCAAAAACATTCAGTACTTC
CASSKFGTALAKNIQYF
>TRBV30|TRBJ2-7|few|14|TRBD1
TGTGCCTCCCTGGGACAGGGGGCGCGCTACGAGCAGTACTTC
CASLGQGARYEQYF
>TRBV3-1/TRBV3-2|TRBJ1-3|NA|14|NA
TGTGCCAGCAGCCAACGAGGGAGTGGAAACACCATATATTTT
CASSQRGSGNTIYF
>TRBV24-1|TRBJ2-1|NA|12|NA
TGTGCCACCTGGGGGCCGGGGAATGAGCAGTTCTTC
CATWGPGNEQFF
>TRBV2|TRBJ2-5|NA|14|NA
TGTGCCAGCAGTGAAACCGCGGTCCAAGAGACCCAGTACTTC
CASSETAVQETQYF
>TRBV7-2|TRBJ2-1|NA|16|NA
TGTGCCAGCAGCTTAGCGGGCGTGACACGATACAATGAGCAGTTCTTC
CASSLAGVTRYNEQFF
>TRBV4-2|TRBJ1-4|NA|15|TRBD1
TGTGCCAGCAGCCAAGAACAGGGGACTGTTGAAAAACTGTTTTTT
CASSQEQGTVEKLFF
>TRBV5-1|TRBJ2-7|few|13|NA
TGCGCCAGCAGCTTCGAGGGTCCCTACGAGCAGTACTTC
CASSFEGPYEQYF
>TRBV5-1|TRBJ2-7|NA|15|NA
TGCGCCAGCAGTTTACAGGAGTTTCTCTTGGACGAGCAGTACTTC
CASSLQEFLLDEQYF
>TRBV10-3|TRBJ1-4|NA|13|TRBD1
TGTGCCATCAAAGGACAGGGAGATGAAAAACTGTTTTTT
CAIKGQGDEKLFF
>TRBV2|TRBJ2-5|once|14|NA
TGTGCCAGCAGCCTACAGGGAAAATCAAAGACCCAGTACTTC
CASSLQGKSKTQYF
>TRBV18|TRBJ1-4|NA|14|NA
TGTGCCAGCACTAGGACGGGGGTGAATGAAAAACTGTTTTTT
CASTRTGVNEKLFF
>TRBV19|TRBJ1-4|NA|14|NA
TGTGCCTCAGGACAGCCTCTAACTAATGAAAAACTGTTTTTT
CASGQPLTNEKLFF
>TRBV18|TRBJ2-7|NA|13|NA
TGTGCCAGCTCATTTGGGGCGGAAGGCGAGCAGTACTTC
CASSFGAEGEQYF
>TRBV15|TRBJ2-1|NA|16|TRBD2
TGTGCCACCAGCGGGAGGACTAGCCGACCTGGGAATGAGCAGTTCTTC
CATSGRTSRPGNEQFF
>TRBV10-2|TRBJ2-7|NA|13|TRBD1
TGCGCCAGAGAGGGACAGGGGGTCTACGAGCAGTACTTC
CAREGQGVYEQYF
>TRBV2|TRBJ1-5|NA|13|NA
TGTGCCAGCAGTGAATTGAGAAATCAGCCCCAGCATTTT
CASSELRNQPQHF
>TRBV7-9|TRBJ1-2|once|14|NA
TGTGCCAGCAGCCAAAGGCCCCTATTGGAGGGCTACACCTTC
CASSQRPLLEGYTF
>TRBV7-9|TRBJ2-7|NA|13|NA
TGTGCCAGTAACCGGGACATCTCCTACGAGCAGTACTTC
CASNRDISYEQYF
>TRBV6-5|TRBJ2-7|NA|15|TRBD2
TGTGCCAGCAGGCGGGGGCGGGGGGATTCCTACGAGCAGTACTTC
CASRRGRGDSYEQYF
>TRBV20-1|TRBJ2-3|NA|11|NA
TGCAGTGCTTGGGCAAGTGGTACGCAGTATTTT
CSAWASGTQYF
>TRBV6-5|TRBJ1-1|NA|14|TRBD1
TGTGCCAGCAGTCGGGACAGGATGAACACTGAAGCTTTCTTT
CASSRDRMNTEAFF
>TRBV6-5|TRBJ1-2|NA|13|NA
TGTGCCAGCAACGAGGGGGCTAACTATGGCTACACCTTC
CASNEGANYGYTF
>TRBV5-1|TRBJ1-4|once|16|NA
TGCGCCAGCAGCCCCACGTTGTCGAGCTCTAATGAAAAACTGTTTTTT
CASSPTLSSSNEKLFF
>TRBV30|TRBJ2-7|NA|13|NA
TGTGCCTGGAGTGTAAACAGGGTGGGGGAGCAGTACTTC
CAWSVNRVGEQYF
>TRBV6-5|TRBJ2-3|NA|16|NA
TGTGCCAGCAGTTACGGGCCAGGCGGGAACACAGATACGCAGTATTTT
CASSYGPGGNTDTQYF
>TRBV2|TRBJ1-2|NA|13|TRBD1
TGTGCCAGCAGTGAGGACAGGGAAAATGGCTACACCTTC
CASSEDRENGYTF
>TRBV5-1|TRBJ1-4|few|15|NA
TGCGCCAGCAGCTTGGATGACAGCACTAATGAAAAACTGTTTTTT
CASSLDDSTNEKLFF
>TRBV30|TRBJ2-2|NA|13|NA
TGTGCCTACAGCAGGGGGAACACCGGGGAGCTGTTTTTT
CAYSRGNTGELFF